These 25 T cell receptor beta chains share one sample of origin, sequenced in a study of a mutant IDH1 vaccine in newly diagnosed glioma. Time point here: baseline, week 1 (first vaccination visit). Indicated treatment: pre-vaccination baseline after standard-of-care therapy. The method was immunoSEQ multiplex PCR; TCRdb's version includes in-frame clones alone and lacks a portion of them. The repertoire includes tens of thousands of clones, roughly four fifths of them detected once, and less than 5.5% sits in the top ten. The sequenced sample was PBMCs, obtained from a glioma patient treated with radiotherapy, temozolomide or both. The source of these receptors is a man aged 40-55 years with glioma. Some clones in this sample may be carry-over from other donors' samples.

The chain uses TRBV5-1 and TRBJ2-7; 10 bases map to TRBD2. Germline CDR1 and CDR2: SGHRS and YFSETQ. The CDR3 extends over 15 amino acids. The ends lost 0 bases at V and 4 bases at J; junction bases unmatched: 4. The CDR3 here is CASSLAPTSGYEQYF. CDR3 sequence (DNA): TGCGCCAGCAGCTTGGCCCCGACTAGCGGGTACGAGCAGTACTTC.

Turning to this clone: This CDR3 is also generated by other DNA sequences in the sample. The V gene is TRBV4-1, the J gene TRBJ2-5; tentatively, D is TRBD1 (6 bases). The CDR3 runs to 15 residues. CDR1 and CDR2 (germline): MGHRA, YSYEKL. V was clipped by 4 bases and J by 5 bases, with 17 bases between them. The CDR3 is CASSPEDSPRETQYF. CDR3 DNA: TGCGCCAGCAGCCCGGAGGACAGCCCCAGGGAGACCCAGTACTTC.

V is TRBV13 and J is TRBJ2-5, with 13 bases aligning to TRBD2. The CDR3 is 18 amino acids. CDR1 and CDR2 from the germline V gene are PRHDT and FYEKMQ (reference sequence). Trimming at V came to 4 bases and at J to 3 bases, leaving 11 bases not matched to a gene. As DNA, the CDR3 is TGTGCCAGCAGCTCGGGACTAGCGGGGACCCTGGGGGAAGAGACCCAGTACTTC. Translating gives CASSSGLAGTLGEETQYF.

This CDR3 is CASSLMDSNNEQFF. In DNA form, the CDR3 reads TGTGCCAGCAGCTTAATGGACAGTAACAATGAGCAGTTCTTC. This chain uses TRBV7-7 with TRBJ2-1, with D perhaps TRBD1 (6 bases). Germline V gene lookup returns CDR1 SSHAT and CDR2 FNYEAQ (reference sequence). V was trimmed by 2 bases and J by 5 bases, leaving 10 bases between them. The CDR3 is made up of 14 amino acids.

The chain employs TRBV7-4 and TRBJ2-3; D not certain. Looked up from germline, CDR1 is SGHVT and CDR2 is SQSDAQ. Trimming stripped 1 base from V and 2 bases from J, with 7 bases between. The CDR3 sequence is 14 residues long. CDR3 protein: CASSLGTYTDTQYF. The CDR3 DNA sequence: TGTGCCAGCAGCTTAGGGACCTACACAGATACGCAGTATTTT.

Here the CDR3 DNA reads TGTGCCAGCAACAGAGGGACGCTGAGCTCCTACGAGCAGTACTTC. Protein: CASNRGTLSSYEQYF. The gene calls are TRBV11-2 and TRBJ2-7, with D perhaps being TRBD1 or TRBD2 (5 bases each). The V gene lost 7 bases and the J gene lost 0 bases, with 16 bases spanning the gap. This CDR3 contains 15 residues. Per germline, CDR1 SGHAT and CDR2 FQNNGV.

V gene TRBV4-2 combines with J gene TRBJ2-2; either TRBD1 or TRBD2 may fit D (5 bases each). Germline V lookup: CDR1 LGHNA, CDR2 YNFKEQ. The CDR3 spans 15 residues. The V and J ends lost 8 bases and 6 bases respectively, with 19 bases between them. In DNA form, the CDR3 reads TGTGCCAGCCAACTCGAAAGGGGAGTGGCCGGGGAGCTGTTTTTT. Translation: CASQLERGVAGELFF.

The V call is TRBV6-5, the J call TRBJ2-1, with D unresolved. CDR3 size: 13 residues. Between the trimmed V and J ends, which lost 4 bases and 9 bases, there was a span of 13 bases. From germline, CDR1 is MNHEY and CDR2 SVGAGI. CDR3 bases: TGTGCCAGCAGTTTCCCGGGCGTAGGTGAGCAGTTCTTC. It yields the protein CASSFPGVGEQFF.

The chain carries TRBV6-6 and TRBJ1-1, with D maybe TRBD1 (6 bases). This CDR3 comprises 14 residues. Germline V gene sequence: CDR1 MNHNY, CDR2 SVGAGI (reference sequence). Trimming shortened V by 5 bases and J by 0 bases, and 10 bases separated the two germline ends. CDR3 region: CASSLGQLNTEAFF. CDR3 coding DNA: TGTGCCAGCAGTCTCGGACAGCTGAACACTGAAGCTTTCTTT.

The rearrangement joins TRBV6-6 to TRBJ1-5; 7 bases match TRBD1. With 8 bases clipped from V and 3 bases from J, the junction kept 4 bases outside the gene matches. CDR1 and CDR2 from the germline V gene are MNHNY and SVGAGI (reference sequence). The CDR3 covers 13 residues. CDR3 protein: CASRGQINQPQHF. DNA for the CDR3: TGTGCCAGCCGGGGACAGATCAATCAGCCCCAGCATTTT.

The chain is built from TRBV15 and TRBJ1-5, with D perhaps TRBD1 (6 bases). The CDR3 spans 16 residues. The V gene's germline CDR1 is LNHNV and CDR2 YYDKDF (reference sequence). Trimming left V 1 base short and J 2 bases short, with 12 bases between. Here the CDR3 DNA reads TGTGCCACCAGCAGAGGGGGGCTACGGGGCAATCAGCCCCAGCATTTT. Its protein product is CATSRGGLRGNQPQHF.

The chain links TRBV6-1 to TRBJ2-5; 9 bases map to TRBD2. The CDR3 loop spans 18 amino acids. Germline lookup yields CDR1 MNHNS and CDR2 SASEGT. The V gene end was trimmed by 5 bases and the J gene end by 1 base; junction bases not matched to a gene: 14. Written as DNA, the CDR3 is TGTGCCAGCAGTAAAGAGGGTAGCCTAGCGGGATCCCAAGAGACCCAGTACTTC. The encoded protein is CASSKEGSLAGSQETQYF.

This rearrangement joins TRBV4-2 to TRBJ1-4; 7 bases are shared with TRBD1. J was trimmed by 10 bases and V by 0 bases; bases with no gene match: 14. The CDR3 covers 17 residues. Germline V gene lookup returns CDR1 LGHNA and CDR2 YNFKEQ. The CDR3 coding sequence is TGTGCCAGCAGCCAAGAAAGCTCACGGGCAGGGGGAGGAAAACTGTTTTTT. Translated, it gives CASSQESSRAGGGKLFF.

The J gene is TRBJ1-5, the V gene TRBV7-8; D ambiguous. The CDR3 is 16 residues long. V was trimmed by 1 base and J by 0 bases, leaving 10 bases between them. Germline V lookup: CDR1 SGHVS, CDR2 FQNEAQ. In DNA form, the CDR3 reads TGTGCCAGCAGCTTAGGTCTGGCTATTAGCAATCAGCCCCAGCATTTT. This codes for CASSLGLAISNQPQHF. Variable domain in full (rest from reference TRBV7-8 and TRBJ1-5): GAGVSQSPRYKVAKRGQDVALRCDPISGHVSLFWYQQALGQGPEFLTYFQNEAQLDKSGLPSDRFFAERPEGSVSTLKIQRTQQEDSAVYLCASSLGLAISNQPQHFGDGTRLSIL.

This clone occurred once. The chain has TRBV7-8 and TRBJ1-2; D might be TRBD1 (5 bases). The ends were cut back, 2 bases at V and 7 bases at J, with 8 bases in the middle. The germline CDR1 and CDR2 sequences are SGHVS and FQNEAQ. This CDR3 has 12 residues. Here the CDR3 reads CASSLLGGGYTF. The CDR3, as DNA: TGTGCCAGCAGCTTATTGGGGGGTGGCTACACCTTC. The full variable domain, rest sourced from reference TRBV7-8 and TRBJ1-2, is GAGVSQSPRYKVAKRGQDVALRCDPISGHVSLFWYQQALGQGPEFLTYFQNEAQLDKSGLPSDRFFAERPEGSVSTLKIQRTQQEDSAVYLCASSLLGGGYTFGSGTRLTVV.

The J gene is TRBJ2-2, the V gene TRBV11-1; D tentatively reads TRBD1 or TRBD2 (5 bases each). The CDR3 extends over 15 amino acids. Germline V lookup: CDR1 SGHAT, CDR2 FQDESV (reference sequence). The ends were cut back, 3 bases at V and 6 bases at J, with 14 bases in the middle. CDR3 DNA: TGTGCCAGCAGCTTTCGAGGGGCTGAAGCCGGGGAGCTGTTTTTT. This sequence encodes CASSFRGAEAGELFF.

This clone was picked up one time. This chain uses TRBV6-6 with TRBJ1-1; weak D call: TRBD1 (6 bases). The V end lost 6 bases, the J end lost 3 bases, and 8 bases lay between the germline ends. The CDR3 is 12 amino acids. In germline, CDR1 is MNHNY, CDR2 SVGAGI (reference sequence). The CDR3 bases are TGTGCCAGCAGACAGGGATACACTGAAGCTTTCTTT. Its protein product is CASRQGYTEAFF.

This sequence joins TRBV14 and TRBJ1-3, with unresolved D. There are 14 residues in the CDR3. Germline CDR1 and CDR2: SGHDN and FVKESK. The ends were cut back, 0 bases at V and 4 bases at J, with 7 bases in the middle. This CDR3 is CASSQERFGNTIYF. In DNA form, the CDR3 reads TGTGCCAGCAGCCAAGAAAGGTTCGGAAACACCATATATTTT.

This clone was recorded a few times. The rearrangement joins TRBV19 to TRBJ2-5, with 8 bases lining up with TRBD2. The CDR3 is 14 residues long. The germline gives CDR1 LNHDA, CDR2 SQIVND (reference sequence). Trimming took 4 bases from V and 1 from J; bases not matched to a gene: 2. In DNA form, the CDR3 reads TGTGCCAGTAGTAACCGGGGGGGCCAAGAGACCCAGTACTTC. It yields the protein CASSNRGGQETQYF.

The chain is built from TRBV21-1 and TRBJ1-2. TRBV21-1 is noted as a pseudogene. The CDR3 totals 12 residues. The CDR3 bases are TGTCCACCAAGGGGGGAGAACTATGGCTACACCTTC. Protein: CPPRGENYGYTF.

The V call is TRBV6-6, the J call TRBJ2-7; D is undetermined. Germline assignment: CDR1 MNHNY and CDR2 SVGAGI (reference sequence). The CDR3 is 12 amino acids. The germline V and J ends were trimmed by 6 bases and 5 bases, with 11 bases remaining between them. CDR3 in DNA: TGTGCCAGCAGCCGCAGAGATCACGAGCAGTACTTC. Its protein product is CASSRRDHEQYF.

The chain has TRBV9 and TRBJ2-1, with TRBD1 matching over 7 bases. CDR1 and CDR2 (germline): SGDLS, YYNGEE. The J segment lost 2 bases and the V segment lost 1 base, leaving 9 bases of the junction unmatched. The CDR3 loop spans 17 amino acids. The CDR3 sequence is CASSVTPRDSTYNEQFF. CDR3 bases: TGTGCCAGCAGCGTAACACCACGGGACAGTACCTACAATGAGCAGTTCTTC.

The chain has TRBV30 and TRBJ1-4; no clear D. Germline assignment: CDR1 GTSNPN and CDR2 SVGIG (reference sequence). The CDR3 sequence is 12 residues long. V was cut by 5 bases and J by 2 bases, with 6 bases left in between. The CDR3 protein is CAWGTTNEKLFF. The CDR3 DNA reads as TGTGCCTGGGGCACCACTAATGAAAAACTGTTTTTT.

V gene TRBV13 combines with J gene TRBJ2-7; 10 nucleotides agree with TRBD1. The V gene end was trimmed by 2 bases and the J gene end by 4 bases; junction bases not matched to a gene: 2. Per germline, CDR1 PRHDT and CDR2 FYEKMQ (reference sequence). The CDR3 covers 14 residues. CDR3 in DNA: TGTGCCAGCAGCTTAAGGGACAGGGGTTACGAGCAGTACTTC. Residues: CASSLRDRGYEQYF. The full variable domain, with the rest looked up from reference TRBV13 and TRBJ2-7, is AAGVIQSPRHLIKEKRETATLKCYPIPRHDTVYWYQQGPGQDPQFLISFYEKMQSDKGSIPDRFSAQQFSDYHSELNMSSLELGDSALYFCASSLRDRGYEQYFGPGTRLTVT.

The CDR3 is CASSYIRVETQYF. CDR3 nucleotide sequence: TGTGCCAGCAGTTACATCAGGGTTGAGACCCAGTACTTC. The rearrangement joins TRBV6-6 to TRBJ2-5, with D maybe TRBD1 (5 bases). The V end was cut by 2 bases, the J end by 5 bases, with 9 bases between. Germline CDR1 MNHNY, CDR2 SVGAGI (reference sequence). There are 13 residues in the CDR3.